The 14 T cell receptor beta chains below come from one sample, sequenced in a study of blood T cell repertoires in COVID-19. Only in-frame clones appear in the TCRdb table, and some are missing; sequencing was by immunoSEQ multiplex PCR. The sample records 300,000 to 400,000 clones, around nine tenths being singletons. Input material: peripheral blood. Receptors originate from a middle-aged man with active or convalescent COVID-19.

The genes are TRBV21-1 and TRBJ2-5; the table assigns TRBD2, which was not confirmed against the DNA. TRBV21-1 is described as a pseudogene. This CDR3 contains 13 residues. The CDR3 nucleotides are TGTGCCAGCAGCACCGCGGGGCAGGAGACCCAGTACTTC. Its translation: CASSTAGQETQYF.

CDR3 sequence reads: CASSLDRGRGETQYF. In DNA form, the CDR3 reads TGTGCCAGCAGTTTGGACAGGGGGCGTGGGGAGACCCAGTACTTC. J is TRBJ2-5 and V is TRBV6-2 or TRBV6-3; 11 positions agree with TRBD1. The CDR3 runs 15 residues. CDR1 and CDR2 from the germline V gene are MNHEY and SVGEGT. After removal of 4 bases from V and 5 bases from J, the junction contained 6 bases not matched to a gene.

The rearrangement joins TRBV6-6 to TRBJ1-2; 8 bases line up with TRBD1. Germline CDR1 is MNHNY and CDR2 is SVGAGI (reference sequence). The CDR3 has 15 amino acids. V shed 0 bases and J 2 bases; nucleotides not matched to a gene: 2. The CDR3: CASSYSRQGNYGYTF. DNA for the CDR3: TGTGCCAGCAGTTACTCGCGACAGGGGAACTATGGCTACACCTTC.

This rearrangement joins TRBV4-1 to TRBJ1-2, with a weak D call TRBD1 (5 bases). Germline lookup yields CDR1 MGHRA and CDR2 YSYEKL. Trimming shortened V by 1 base and J by 6 bases, and 12 bases separated the two germline ends. CDR3 length: 14 amino acids. CDR3 protein: CASSQGRAGNGYTF. The CDR3, as DNA: TGCGCCAGCAGCCAAGGGAGGGCAGGGAATGGCTACACCTTC.

The chain joins TRBV6-6 to TRBJ2-1, with 12 nucleotides matching TRBD2. V dropped 6 bases and J dropped 7; count of bases not matched to a gene: 10. This CDR3 region has 16 residues. Germline CDR1 is MNHNY and CDR2 is SVGAGI (reference sequence). The CDR3 loop is CASRLAGGVGNNEQFF. The CDR3 nucleotides read TGTGCCAGCAGGCTAGCGGGGGGGGTAGGGAATAATGAGCAGTTCTTC.

This chain links TRBV28 with TRBJ2-7; D is possibly TRBD2 (5 bases). This CDR3 has 15 residues. The ends were cut back, 5 bases at V and 0 bases at J, with 14 bases in the middle. Per germline, CDR1 MDHEN and CDR2 SYDVKM. CDR3 nucleotides: TGTGCCAGCAGTCCCCCTGGACTTAGCTCCTACGAGCAGTACTTC. It is translated as CASSPPGLSSYEQYF. The full variable domain, completed using reference TRBV28 and TRBJ2-7, is DVKVTQSSRYLVKRTGEKVFLECVQDMDHENMFWYRQDPGLGLRLIYFSYDVKMKEKGDIPEGYSVSREKKERFSLILESASTNQTSMYLCASSPPGLSSYEQYFGPGTRLTVT.

The V gene is TRBV4-1, the J gene TRBJ1-3, with D possibly TRBD1 on 5 matching bases. CDR3 size: 16 residues. The V gene's germline CDR1 is MGHRA and CDR2 YSYEKL. V was pared by 0 bases and J by 4 bases, with 13 bases between. The CDR3 region has the DNA TGCGCCAGCAGCCAAGAACGACAGCTTAGCGGAAACACCATATATTTT. The encoded protein is CASSQERQLSGNTIYF.

This chain joins TRBV28 and TRBJ1-1, with 8 bases aligning to TRBD1. The CDR3 contains 15 residues. The germline CDR1 and CDR2 sequences are MDHEN and SYDVKM. Trimming cost V 5 bases and J 1 base; bases outside gene matches: 6. CDR3 nucleotides: TGTGCCAGCAGTGCCACTGGGACAGGGAACACTGAAGCTTTCTTT. This gives the protein CASSATGTGNTEAFF.

This sequence joins TRBV14 and TRBJ2-7, with no clear D. This CDR3 has 13 amino acids. Germline values: CDR1 SGHDN, CDR2 FVKESK. V lost 1 base and J 4 bases, leaving 8 bases between the germline ends. CDR3 nucleotide sequence: TGTGCCAGCAGCCAAGTAAACAGATACGAGCAGTACTTC. This codes for CASSQVNRYEQYF.

J is TRBJ2-5 and V is TRBV9; 15 bases agree with TRBD2. J was trimmed by 4 bases and V by 0 bases; bases with no gene match: 7. The CDR3 contains 18 residues. Per germline, CDR1 SGDLS and CDR2 YYNGEE. This chain's CDR3 is CASSVGRTSGRALETQYF. In DNA, the CDR3 is TGTGCCAGCAGCGTAGGTCGGACTAGCGGGAGGGCCTTAGAGACCCAGTACTTC.

The J gene is TRBJ2-5, the V gene TRBV18; 9 bases map to TRBD1. The V gene end was trimmed by 1 base and the J gene end by 3 bases; junction bases not matched to a gene: 6. The CDR3 covers 16 residues. Germline CDR1 and CDR2: KGHSH and LQKENI. The CDR3 loop reads CASSPLTGGAKETQYF. The DNA for the CDR3 is TGTGCCAGCTCACCACTAACAGGGGGCGCGAAAGAGACCCAGTACTTC. Variable domain in full (rest from reference TRBV18 and TRBJ2-5): NAGVMQNPRHLVRRRGQEARLRCSPMKGHSHVYWYRQLPEEGLKFMVYLQKENIIDESGMPKERFSAEFPKEGPSILRIQQVVRGDSAAYFCASSPLTGGAKETQYFGPGTRLLVL.

The J gene is TRBJ2-5, the V gene TRBV9; tentative D call: TRBD2 (6 bases). The germline gives CDR1 SGDLS, CDR2 YYNGEE. This CDR3 is 16 amino acids long. V lost 0 bases, J lost 5 bases, and 17 bases lay in between. The CDR3 coding sequence is TGTGCCAGCAGCGTAGCCCAGGGACTCCTAGGGGAGACCCAGTACTTC. Amino acid sequence: CASSVAQGLLGETQYF.

This clone came up once. The chain couples TRBV28 to TRBJ2-3; D gene ambiguous. With 1 base removed from V and 0 bases from J, the gap between germline ends came to 5 bases. Germline V gene data show CDR1 as MDHEN and CDR2 as SYDVKM. The CDR3 sequence is 14 residues long. The CDR3 is CASSLFGSTDTQYF. CDR3 in DNA: TGTGCCAGCAGTTTATTCGGGAGCACAGATACGCAGTATTTT.

The genes are TRBV7-2 and TRBJ1-3; 8 bases are a match to TRBD1. Looked up from germline, CDR1 is SGHTA and CDR2 is FQGNSA. V trimming: 1 base; J trimming: 2 bases; junction bases outside the gene matches: 7. This CDR3 contains 17 residues. CDR3 loop: CASSLVIGQGTGNTIYF. The CDR3 DNA sequence: TGTGCCAGCAGCTTAGTTATTGGACAGGGAACTGGAAACACCATATATTTT.